This TCR beta chain appears in the sequencing data of a study of blood T cells in healthy people across ages. This clonotype was detected only a few times. The second PCR ran roughly 6 to 11 cycles with a sample-barcoded 5' primer and J-beta primers. TCRdb recomputed calls from the 5' RACE reads with MiXCR, one row per CDR3 protein. In the table there are just over 1 million distinct CDR3 sequences, under 45% of which are singletons. The sequenced material came from blood. The source is a woman aged 55-70 years in good health.

The CDR3 bases are TGTGCCAGCAGTCCCAGGACAGGGATAGACACTGAAGCTTTCTTT. It specifies CASSPRTGIDTEAFF. The chain links TRBV12-3 or TRBV12-4 to TRBJ1-1; 8 bases align to TRBD1. With 5 bases clipped from V and 3 bases from J, the junction kept 8 bases outside the gene matches. This CDR3 has 15 residues.